Following are 9 T cell receptor beta chains from one sample sequenced in a study of blood T cells in healthy people across ages. A second PCR of 7 to 11 cycles used a sample-barcoded 5' primer and a J-beta primer mix. TCRdb passed the 5' RACE reads through MiXCR, listing each CDR3 protein once. The data hold roughly 730,000 distinct CDR3 sequences, with roughly three fifths observed a single time. The sample consisted of blood. All receptors derive from a man aged 35 to 55 in good health.

The J gene is TRBJ1-4, the V gene TRBV5-1; D remains unclear. The germline CDR1 and CDR2 sequences are SGHRS and YFSETQ. Trimming shortened V by 2 bases and J by 4 bases, and 12 bases separated the two germline ends. The CDR3 totals 15 residues. In DNA, the CDR3 is TGCGCCAGCAGCTTAATGGCAGCCCATAATGAAAAACTGTTTTTT. This encodes CASSLMAAHNEKLFF.

This chain connects TRBV9 to TRBJ2-7, with D tentatively TRBD1 (6 bases). This CDR3 is built from 11 residues. Germline-derived CDR1 and CDR2 are SGDLS and YYNGEE. V was trimmed by 10 bases and J by 4 bases, leaving 12 bases between them. The CDR3 loop is CADHREYEQYF. The CDR3 bases are TGTGCCGACCACAGGGAATACGAGCAGTACTTC.

This clonotype was counted between two and nine times. The CDR3 loop is CASSQDLAGGPPYEQYF. DNA for the CDR3: TGCGCCAGCAGCCAAGATCTAGCGGGAGGGCCGCCCTACGAGCAGTACTTC. The chain couples TRBV4-3 to TRBJ2-7; 12 bases are a match to TRBD2. Trimming took 0 bases from V and 2 from J; bases not matched to a gene: 5. Germline values: CDR1 LGHNA, CDR2 YSLEER. The CDR3 has 17 amino acids.

The chain has TRBV12-3 or TRBV12-4 and TRBJ2-1; 7 bases match TRBD2. This CDR3 comprises 15 residues. V lost 3 bases and J lost 3; bases outside the gene matches: 5. The DNA of the CDR3 is TGTGCCAGCAGTTTGAGTCTAGCGGACTACAATGAGCAGTTCTTC. It is translated as CASSLSLADYNEQFF.

The chain is built from TRBV6-2 or TRBV6-3 and TRBJ2-7; 14 bases are a match to TRBD2. The V gene end was trimmed by 6 bases and the J gene end by 3 bases; junction bases not matched to a gene: 7. Per germline, CDR1 MNHEY and CDR2 SVGEGT. The CDR3 has 16 residues. The chain's CDR3 is CASSSPGLAGDYEQYF. CDR3 sequence (DNA): TGTGCCAGCAGCTCCCCGGGACTAGCGGGAGACTACGAGCAGTACTTC.

V gene TRBV6-5 combines with J gene TRBJ1-6, with 8 bases lining up with TRBD1. The germline CDR1 and CDR2 sequences are MNHEY and SVGAGI. The CDR3 is 15 residues long. J gave up 9 bases and V 6 bases, and 10 bases lay outside the gene matches. The CDR3 DNA is TGTGCCAGCAGATACCTTGGACAGGGTTCTTCACCCCTCCACTTT. Residues: CASRYLGQGSSPLHF.

As to this clonotype: The junction departs from the called germline gene at one end, perhaps through a read error. The chain carries TRBV6-1 and TRBJ1-1; D uncertain. CDR1 MNHNS and CDR2 SASEGT come from the germline V gene. The CDR3 has 15 amino acids. The CDR3 sequence is CVSSDPRAMNTEAFF. The DNA of the CDR3 is TGTGTCAGCAGTGATCCTCGGGCTATGAACACTGAAGCTTTCTTT.

This clonotype was recorded at least ten times. This rearrangement joins TRBV5-1 to TRBJ2-1, with TRBD2 matching over 11 bases. Germline V gene lookup returns CDR1 SGHRS and CDR2 YFSETQ. J gave up 13 bases and V 1 base, and 13 bases lay outside the gene matches. This CDR3 has 16 amino acids. The CDR3 spells CASSLYGTSGSTPQFF. DNA for the CDR3: TGCGCCAGCAGCTTGTATGGGACTAGCGGATCTACCCCACAGTTCTTC.

This chain connects TRBV2 to TRBJ1-2; D not certain. This CDR3 comprises 14 residues. The germline gives CDR1 SNHLY, CDR2 FYNNEI. Trimming pared 2 bases from V and 4 bases from J, leaving 11 bases between. The CDR3 coding sequence is TGTGCCAGCAGTGAAAGCCTGGGGTCCTATGGCTACACCTTC. Amino acids: CASSESLGSYGYTF.